This TCR beta chain was found in a study of control samples from healthy donors and cancer patients. Sequencing was performed with immunoSEQ multiplex PCR; in TCRdb, only in-frame clones are kept and a portion is missing. Among roughly 80,000 clones, 89% were seen once, and the ten largest hold 5.5% to 7%. CDR1 is MNHEY and CDR2 is SMNVEV in the germline V gene (reference sequence). The CDR3 spans 15 residues. V dropped 5 bases and J dropped 8 bases, with 18 bases sitting between them. This rearrangement joins TRBV27 to TRBJ1-4; D uncertain. This TCR was sampled from a man aged 45-65 years in good health. The sequencing sample was made of blood. In DNA, the CDR3 is TGTGCCAGCAGTAAAGCGGGCCCGGCGGGAGAAAAACTGTTTTTT. It encodes CASSKAGPAGEKLFF.